The 25 T cell receptor beta chains presented below share a single source sample, sequenced in a study of human T cells and chemical hapten exposure. The time point is: patch test 1, 2 weeks after DPC sensitization. The treatment here: therapeutic diphenylcyclopropenone sensitization with weekly scalp DPC. TCRdb re-called the RACE reads through MiXCR, storing one row per CDR3 protein. The profile shows about 110,000 distinct CDR3 sequences, approximately 11% of them singletons. Specimen: whole blood, collected in connection with sensitization to the hapten diphenylcyclopropenone (DPC). Source of these receptors: a middle-aged woman with alopecia areata. Some clones in this sample may be carry-over from other donors' samples.

This chain uses TRBV2 with TRBJ1-1, with D possibly being TRBD1 (6 bases). This CDR3 is 13 amino acids long. V lost 6 bases and J lost 1, with 9 bases in between. Per the germline V gene, CDR1 is SNHLY and CDR2 is FYNNEI. The CDR3 region is CASRVDRNTEAFF. The CDR3 bases are TGTGCCAGCAGGGTGGACAGGAACACTGAAGCTTTCTTT.

On this clonotype: One base away lies a much larger clone, so this may be a sequencing read error. The V and J genes are TRBV28 and TRBJ1-5, with D unresolved. Germline assignment: CDR1 MDHEN and CDR2 SYDVKM. The CDR3 totals 14 residues. The CDR3 spells CASSLLPGNQPQQF. CDR3 bases: TGTGCCAGCAGTTTATTGCCGGGGAATCAGCCCCAGCAATTT. The whole variable domain, remainder taken from reference TRBV28 and TRBJ1-5, is DVKVTQSSRYLVKRTGEKVFLECVQDMDHENMFWYRQDPGLGLRLIYFSYDVKMKEKGDIPEGYSVSREKKERFSLILESASTNQTSMYLCASSLLPGNQPQQFGDGTRLSIL.

V is TRBV7-2 and J is TRBJ1-3, with D possibly being TRBD1 (5 bases). The CDR3 consists of 14 residues. The germline V and J ends were trimmed by 0 bases and 4 bases, with 7 bases remaining between them. Germline V gene lookup returns CDR1 SGHTA and CDR2 FQGNSA. The CDR3 region has the DNA TGTGCCAGCAGCTTAGCGGCAGGGGGAAACACCATATATTTT. Its translation is CASSLAAGGNTIYF.

This clonotype appeared many times. V is TRBV28 and J is TRBJ2-7; D is possibly TRBD1 or TRBD2 (6 bases each). V was trimmed by 8 bases and J by 5 bases, leaving 10 bases between them. Per the germline V gene, CDR1 is MDHEN and CDR2 is SYDVKM. CDR3 size: 11 residues. The CDR3 region is CASFGGHEQYF. DNA for the CDR3: TGTGCCAGCTTCGGGGGCCACGAGCAGTACTTC.

This clonotype was detected a few times. The CDR3 reads CAIREDTGELFF. The CDR3 bases are TGTGCCATCAGGGAGGACACCGGGGAGCTGTTTTTT. The chain couples TRBV10-3 to TRBJ2-2; D possibly corresponds to TRBD2 (5 bases). The V end lost 6 bases, the J end lost 3 bases, and 5 bases lay between the germline ends. Germline values: CDR1 ENHRY, CDR2 SYGVKD. This CDR3 has 12 residues.

This clonotype was counted many times. The chain couples TRBV7-2 to TRBJ1-2, with D perhaps matching TRBD1 (6 bases). V lost 1 base to trimming and J lost 4 bases, with 10 bases between them. The CDR3 has 14 amino acids. Germline-derived CDR1 and CDR2 are SGHTA and FQGNSA. The CDR3 loop reads CASSLDGQLYGYTF. The CDR3 DNA is TGTGCCAGCAGCTTAGACGGACAGCTCTATGGCTACACCTTC.

The chain carries TRBV5-6 and TRBJ1-1, with TRBD1 matching 7 bases. The trim removed 0 bases at V and 3 bases at J, leaving 2 bases unmatched. Germline lookup yields CDR1 SGHDT and CDR2 YYEEEE. This CDR3 has 14 residues. CDR3 nucleotides: TGTGCCAGCAGCTTGGTGGACAGGCACACTGAAGCTTTCTTT. It yields the protein CASSLVDRHTEAFF.

The chain combines TRBV12-3 or TRBV12-4 with TRBJ2-5; TRBD1 aligns across 8 bases. This CDR3 region has 21 residues. V lost 4 bases and J lost 0; bases outside the gene matches: 22. This CDR3 is CASSSTGDGLGVKEYQETQYF. CDR3 bases: TGTGCCAGCAGTTCGACAGGGGACGGCCTTGGGGTCAAAGAGTACCAAGAGACCCAGTACTTC.

The chain couples TRBV24-1 to TRBJ2-2, with 7 nucleotides matching TRBD1. There are 14 residues in the CDR3. CDR1 and CDR2 from the germline V gene are KGHDR and SFDVKD. With 12 bases clipped from V and 0 bases from J, the junction kept 6 bases outside the gene matches. CDR3 loop: CAATGTANTGELFF. DNA of the CDR3: TGTGCCGCAACCGGGACAGCGAACACCGGGGAGCTGTTTTTT.

A few counts support this clonotype. The chain recombines TRBV3-1 with TRBJ2-2, with 8 nucleotides matching TRBD1. Germline trimming cut 4 bases from V and 8 bases from J; bases unmatched to any gene: 3. The CDR3 sequence is 13 residues long. Germline assignment: CDR1 LGHDT and CDR2 YNNKEL (reference sequence). In DNA, the CDR3 is TGTGCCAGCAGCCGGACAGGGCGAGGGGAGCTGTTTTTT. This translates into CASSRTGRGELFF.

Only a few counts were recorded for this clonotype. V usage is TRBV19 and J usage is TRBJ1-1; D uncertain. Trimming pared 8 bases from V and 4 bases from J, leaving 8 bases between. The CDR3 length is 11 residues. In germline, CDR1 is LNHDA, CDR2 SQIVND (reference sequence). For the CDR3, the DNA is TGTGCCAGTCGAGTGGGCACTGAAGCTTTCTTT. Its protein is CASRVGTEAFF.

The CDR3 spells CASSLVGTATVSTDTQYF. DNA for the CDR3: TGTGCCAGCAGCTTAGTAGGAACCGCTACGGTTAGCACAGATACGCAGTATTTT. The V gene is TRBV7-2, the J gene TRBJ2-3; D unresolved. The V gene lost 1 base and the J gene lost 0 bases, with 17 bases spanning the gap. This CDR3 is 18 amino acids long. The V gene's germline CDR1 is SGHTA and CDR2 FQGNSA.

This clonotype was seen ten or more times. V and J are TRBV7-2 and TRBJ1-2, with TRBD1 as a possible D gene (6 bases). The CDR3 is 14 amino acids. Germline CDR1 reads SGHTA; CDR2 reads FQGNSA. The germline V and J ends were trimmed by 4 bases and 0 bases, with 9 bases remaining between them. The CDR3 DNA is TGTGCCAGCAGCTCTGGGACAACTAACTATGGCTACACCTTC. Protein: CASSSGTTNYGYTF.

Note on this clonotype: A much larger clone lies a single base off, so this may be a read error. This chain connects TRBV12-3 or TRBV12-4 to TRBJ1-2; no clear D. Trimming left V 8 bases short and J 2 bases short, with 12 bases between. The CDR3 is 13 amino acids. CDR3 amino acids: CASRSDGNYGYTF. CDR3 DNA sequence: TGTGCCAGCCGGTCAGACGGAAACTATGGCTACACCTTC.

The genes are TRBV6-2 or TRBV6-3 and TRBJ2-2, with TRBD1 identical over 8 bases. The CDR3 loop spans 16 amino acids. Germline CDR1 and CDR2: MNHEY and SVGEGT. J gave up 0 bases and V 7 bases, and 7 bases lay outside the gene matches. The CDR3 here is CASTRTGQTNTGELFF. The DNA for the CDR3 is TGTGCCAGCACTCGGACAGGGCAAACGAACACCGGGGAGCTGTTTTTT.

This clonotype appeared a few times. The J gene is TRBJ2-6, the V gene TRBV6-5; D unclear. Germline V gene data show CDR1 as MNHEY and CDR2 as SVGAGI. Trimming left V 5 bases short and J 3 bases short, with 8 bases between. This CDR3 contains 14 residues. This CDR3 reads CASSSLGGANVLTF. CDR3 DNA: TGTGCCAGCAGTAGCCTGGGTGGGGCCAACGTCCTGACTTTC.

The chain uses TRBV20-1 and TRBJ1-5, with 7 nucleotides matching TRBD1. The germline CDR1 and CDR2 sequences are DFQATT and SNEGSKA (reference sequence). The CDR3 has 13 amino acids. The CDR3 bases are TGCAGCGCACGACAGGGTGGCAATCAGCCCCAGCATTTT. Encoded protein: CSARQGGNQPQHF.

The rearrangement joins TRBV11-3 to TRBJ2-1, with a weak D call TRBD2 (6 bases). CDR1 and CDR2 from the germline V gene are SGHNT and YENEEA. The CDR3 runs to 16 residues. The germline V and J ends were trimmed by 5 bases and 6 bases, with 20 bases remaining between them. DNA of the CDR3: TGTGCCAGCAGCAAAGGACTAAAGGGTTTGCCCAATGAGCAGTTCTTC. Amino acid sequence: CASSKGLKGLPNEQFF.

Note on this clonotype: Possible read error: a much larger clone is one base away. This chain connects TRBV2 to TRBJ2-7; 10 positions agree with TRBD2. The V gene's germline CDR1 is SNHLY and CDR2 FYNNEI. The CDR3 spans 16 residues. CDR3: CASSALAGVSLSEKYF. DNA of the CDR3: TGTGCCAGCAGTGCTCTAGCGGGAGTCTCCCTGAGCGAGAAGTACTTC.

DNA of the CDR3: TGTGCCAGCAGTCTGACTTGGATTGCTGAAGCTTTCTTT. It encodes CASSLTWIAEAFF. The chain couples TRBV6-6 to TRBJ1-1, with no clear D. Trimming removed 5 bases at V and 6 bases at J, with 13 bases between. From germline, CDR1 is MNHNY and CDR2 SVGAGI (reference sequence). The CDR3 contains 13 residues.

This clonotype was seen a handful of times. The chain combines TRBV7-9 with TRBJ2-2; TRBD2 is a possible D gene (5 bases). CDR3 length: 12 amino acids. Looked up from germline, CDR1 is SEHNR and CDR2 is FQNEAQ (reference sequence). The V gene lost 0 bases and the J gene lost 16 bases, with 12 bases spanning the gap. As DNA, the CDR3 is TGTGCCAGCAGCTTAGCTAGCGTGGCGTCGTTTTTT. It encodes CASSLASVASFF.

This clonotype was observed at least ten times. V and J are TRBV27 and TRBJ1-1; D remains unclear. The CDR3 is made up of 14 amino acids. Looked up from germline, CDR1 is MNHEY and CDR2 is SMNVEV (reference sequence). Trimming stripped 6 bases from V and 4 bases from J, with 15 bases between. CDR3 nucleotide sequence: TGTGCCAGCAGCGCCGCACTAGGGTCCACTGAAGCTTTCTTT. It translates to CASSAALGSTEAFF.

This clonotype was seen many times. The V call is TRBV20-1, the J call TRBJ2-5; no definite D call. Trimming took off 3 bases at V and 3 bases at J, with 5 bases between the two ends. Germline V gene lookup returns CDR1 DFQATT and CDR2 SNEGSKA (reference sequence). The CDR3 length is 11 residues. CDR3 amino acids: CSASSEETQYF. In DNA, the CDR3 is TGCAGTGCTAGCAGCGAAGAGACCCAGTACTTC.

In its sample, this clonotype was seen many times. This chain uses TRBV15 with TRBJ2-1; D possibly corresponds to TRBD2 (6 bases). The CDR3 spans 15 residues. V shed 8 bases and J shed 1 base, with 15 bases lying between them. Germline lookup yields CDR1 LNHNV and CDR2 YYDKDF (reference sequence). CDR3 loop: CATSLGRSSYNEQFF. DNA of the CDR3: TGTGCCACCTCCCTGGGGAGGTCGTCCTACAATGAGCAGTTCTTC.

This clonotype has only a few counts. The gene calls are TRBV3-1 and TRBJ2-3, with a possible D match to TRBD2 (7 bases). CDR1 is LGHDT and CDR2 is YNNKEL in the germline V gene (reference sequence). The CDR3 is made up of 18 amino acids. V lost 1 base and J 1 base, leaving 18 bases between the germline ends. CDR3 amino acids: CASSQGGPGLGRTDTQYF. Here the CDR3 DNA reads TGTGCCAGCAGCCAAGGGGGGCCCGGACTAGGCCGCACAGATACGCAGTATTTT.